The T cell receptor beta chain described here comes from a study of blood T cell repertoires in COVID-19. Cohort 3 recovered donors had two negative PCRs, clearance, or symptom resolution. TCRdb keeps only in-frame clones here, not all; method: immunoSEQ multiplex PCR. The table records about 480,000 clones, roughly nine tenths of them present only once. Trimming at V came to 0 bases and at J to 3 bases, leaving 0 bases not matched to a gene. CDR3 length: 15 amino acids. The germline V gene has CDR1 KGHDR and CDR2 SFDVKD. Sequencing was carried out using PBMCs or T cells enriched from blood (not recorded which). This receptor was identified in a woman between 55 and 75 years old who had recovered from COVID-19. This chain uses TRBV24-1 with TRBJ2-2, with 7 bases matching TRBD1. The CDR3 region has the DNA TGTGCCACCAGTGATTTGGGGACAGACACCGGGGAGCTGTTTTTT. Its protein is CATSDLGTDTGELFF.